Described below is a single TCR beta chain sequence and its context. Its cognate antigen is unknown. The data stem from a study of shared clonotypes between healthy human individuals. Study overall: Serving as donors were two women and three men, whose ages spanned 18 to 49. CD4 naive and CD4 memory each took three plates per donor, while CD8 naive took two and CD8 memory one.

All participating donors were Caucasian adults from Nashville, Tennessee. Points from the study as a whole: Against clonotypes common to all four donors, non-shared ones had lower generation probabilities.

Some clones are missing from TCRdb's copy, which holds only in-frame ones; the method was immunoSEQ multiplex PCR. The repertoire includes roughly 1.4 million clones, about 98.5% of them detected once, and approximately 0.4% sits in the top ten. The sample comprised naive CD4+ T cells sorted from blood. Subset described: CD45RA+ positively selected. This clonotype was obtained from a man aged 25 to 40 in good health.

CDR3 bases: TGTGCCAGCAGCTTACCCCGACTAGCTTCCTACAATGAGCAGTTCTTC. This translates into CASSLPRLASYNEQFF. This chain connects TRBV5-6 to TRBJ2-1, with 7 bases aligning to TRBD2. Germline loops: CDR1 SGHDT, CDR2 YYEEEE. The CDR3 loop spans 16 amino acids. After removal of 2 bases from V and 1 base from J, the junction contained 6 bases not matched to a gene.